What follows are 26 T cell receptor beta chains derived from one specimen sequenced in a study of cytomegalovirus exposure and HLA in healthy donors. 60 Vbeta and 13 Jbeta primers were used in PCR. Sequencing used immunoSEQ multiplex PCR; TCRdb keeps in-frame clones, though not all of them. The table shows around 200,000 clones, with 77% occurring only once. The sequenced sample was PBMCs. Receptor source: a female donor in good health and CMV-seronegative.

The chain is built from TRBV7-9 and TRBJ2-7, with D possibly being TRBD2 (5 bases). The CDR3 is 14 amino acids. Germline V gene lookup returns CDR1 SEHNR and CDR2 FQNEAQ (reference sequence). V dropped 5 bases and J dropped 6 bases, with 17 bases sitting between them. CDR3 bases: TGTGCCAGCAGCCCGAAACTAGATGTAGGCGAGCAGTACTTC. This codes for CASSPKLDVGEQYF. The complete variable domain, with remaining parts taken from reference TRBV7-9 and TRBJ2-7, reads DTGVSQNPRHKITKRGQNVTFRCDPISEHNRLYWYRQTLGQGPEFLTYFQNEAQLEKSRLLSDRFSAERPKGSFSTLEIQRTEQGDSAMYLCASSPKLDVGEQYFGPGTRLTVT.

The chain links TRBV4-1 to TRBJ2-7, with 11 nucleotides matching TRBD2. V lost 1 base and J lost 2; bases outside the gene matches: 7. Germline V lookup: CDR1 MGHRA, CDR2 YSYEKL. The CDR3 totals 17 residues. CDR3 residues: CASSQGLLAGVTYEQYF. CDR3 in DNA: TGCGCCAGCAGCCAAGGCCTACTAGCGGGGGTCACCTACGAGCAGTACTTC.

V and J are TRBV29-1 and TRBJ1-5; 8 positions agree with TRBD1. The CDR3 is made up of 15 amino acids. The V gene's germline CDR1 is SQVTM and CDR2 ANQGSEA. The V and J ends lost 4 bases and 5 bases, in that order; junction bases with no gene match: 10. The CDR3 nucleotides are TGCAGCGTTGTGAAGGGACAGGTGCGGGATCAGCCCCAGCATTTT. It yields the protein CSVVKGQVRDQPQHF.

This chain connects TRBV5-1 to TRBJ1-1; 7 bases are a match to TRBD1. The germline gives CDR1 SGHRS, CDR2 YFSETQ. The CDR3 is 13 amino acids. V was pared by 6 bases and J by 7 bases, with 9 bases of the junction left unmatched. The CDR3 protein is CASTDREDGEAFF. DNA of the CDR3: TGCGCCAGCACCGACAGGGAAGACGGTGAAGCTTTCTTT.

V is TRBV30 and J is TRBJ1-3, with no clear D. Germline CDR1 is GTSNPN and CDR2 is SVGIG (reference sequence). Trimming stripped 0 bases from V and 3 bases from J, with 6 bases between. There are 13 residues in the CDR3. The CDR3 region is CAWSVNSGNTIYF. The CDR3, as DNA: TGTGCCTGGAGTGTAAACAGTGGAAACACCATATATTTT.

The chain joins TRBV25-1 to TRBJ1-1; D may be TRBD1 (6 bases). Germline V CDR1 and CDR2: MGHDK, SYGVNS. The CDR3 is 14 residues long. V lost 7 bases and J 7 bases, leaving 19 bases between the germline ends. DNA for the CDR3: TGTGCCAGCACCCAGTCCGGGACACCTTATGAAGCTTTCTTT. The encoded protein is CASTQSGTPYEAFF.

The chain carries TRBV7-2 and TRBJ2-7; TRBD2 aligns across 10 bases. Germline assignment: CDR1 SGHTA and CDR2 FQGNSA. CDR3 length: 16 amino acids. J gave up 1 base and V 0 bases, and 3 bases lay outside the gene matches. The CDR3 loop is CASSLAPGLASYEQYF. CDR3 nucleotide sequence: TGTGCCAGCAGCTTAGCGCCGGGACTAGCGTCCTACGAGCAGTACTTC.

The chain recombines TRBV18 with TRBJ1-1; D possibly corresponds to TRBD1 (6 bases). Germline CDR1 reads KGHSH; CDR2 reads LQKENI. V was clipped by 5 bases and J by 2 bases, with 12 bases between them. The CDR3 has 14 residues. The CDR3 DNA reads as TGTGCCAGCTCAGTGGACAGCATAAACACTGAAGCTTTCTTT. Protein product: CASSVDSINTEAFF.

V and J are TRBV27 and TRBJ2-7; the D gene is possibly TRBD2 (7 bases). Germline CDR1 reads MNHEY; CDR2 reads SMNVEV (reference sequence). There are 15 residues in the CDR3. The V and J ends lost 8 bases and 4 bases respectively, with 21 bases between them. The CDR3 region has the DNA TGTGCCAGCCAGCCGGGGTGGGGGGGCCGATACGAGCAGTACTTC. Translating gives CASQPGWGGRYEQYF.

There are a few counts of this clone. The chain couples TRBV6-5 to TRBJ2-7; 14 positions match TRBD2. Germline CDR1 MNHEY, CDR2 SVGAGI. Trimming took 6 bases from V and 6 from J; bases not matched to a gene: 7. This CDR3 has 15 amino acids. CDR3 region: CASSPGLAGVGEQYF. The CDR3 DNA reads as TGTGCCAGCAGCCCGGGACTAGCGGGAGTGGGCGAGCAGTACTTC.

The chain employs TRBV5-1 and TRBJ2-1, with 7 positions matching TRBD2. CDR1 is SGHRS, CDR2 YFSETQ, per germline. CDR3 length equals 15 residues. V shed 2 bases and J 0 bases; nucleotides not matched to a gene: 2. The CDR3 DNA is TGCGCCAGCAGCTTAGGCGGGAGCTCCTACAATGAGCAGTTCTTC. Residues: CASSLGGSSYNEQFF.

The V and J genes are TRBV5-1 and TRBJ1-2; 8 bases match TRBD1. Germline CDR1 and CDR2: SGHRS and YFSETQ. This CDR3 has 15 residues. V lost 2 bases and J lost 0; bases outside the gene matches: 3. The DNA of the CDR3 is TGCGCCAGCAGCTTAAGGACAGGGACTAACTATGGCTACACCTTC. It translates to CASSLRTGTNYGYTF.

The CDR3 coding sequence is TGTGCCAGCAGTGTGGGACAGATCAATAATTCACCCCTCCACTTT. This encodes CASSVGQINNSPLHF. V is TRBV2 and J is TRBJ1-6, with 7 positions matching TRBD1. With 4 bases clipped from V and 5 bases from J, the junction kept 5 bases outside the gene matches. This CDR3 is 15 amino acids long. Per germline, CDR1 SNHLY and CDR2 FYNNEI.

The V gene is TRBV7-8, the J gene TRBJ2-3, with TRBD2 as a possible D gene (5 bases). This CDR3 comprises 14 residues. V was trimmed by 0 bases and J by 2 bases, leaving 6 bases between them. CDR1 and CDR2 (germline): SGHVS, FQNEAQ. The CDR3 nucleotides read TGTGCCAGCAGCTTAGCCGGGGTCACAGATACGCAGTATTTT. This encodes CASSLAGVTDTQYF.

This chain joins TRBV7-8 and TRBJ1-6; D gene uncertain. This CDR3 has 12 residues. CDR1 SGHVS and CDR2 FQNEAQ come from the germline V gene. Trimming took 5 bases from V and 10 from J, leaving 9 bases between them. CDR3 loop: CASSPQASPLHF. The CDR3 nucleotides are TGTGCCAGCAGCCCACAAGCGTCACCCCTCCACTTT. Full variable domain (remainder filled in from reference TRBV7-8 and TRBJ1-6): GAGVSQSPRYKVAKRGQDVALRCDPISGHVSLFWYQQALGQGPEFLTYFQNEAQLDKSGLPSDRFFAERPEGSVSTLKIQRTQQEDSAVYLCASSPQASPLHFGNGTRLTVT.

CDR3 in DNA: TGCGCCAGCAGCTTGGCCGGACAGGGTAATTCACCCCTCCACTTT. The encoded protein is CASSLAGQGNSPLHF. The chain is built from TRBV5-1 and TRBJ1-6; 8 bases are a match to TRBD1. Unmatched junction bases numbered 2, after V lost 0 bases and J lost 6 bases. The CDR3 is 15 amino acids. The germline V gene has CDR1 SGHRS and CDR2 YFSETQ.

The gene calls are TRBV19 and TRBJ1-1, with D unclear. V was trimmed by 5 bases and J by 10 bases, leaving 17 bases between them. CDR1 is LNHDA and CDR2 is SQIVND in the germline V gene (reference sequence). This CDR3 has 13 amino acids. CDR3 amino acids: CASSRSPETRAFF. Written as DNA, the CDR3 is TGTGCCAGTAGTCGGTCCCCAGAGACACGAGCTTTCTTT.

The rearrangement joins TRBV7-9 to TRBJ1-1, with 7 bases lining up with TRBD1. Germline V gene sequence: CDR1 SEHNR, CDR2 FQNEAQ (reference sequence). The CDR3 contains 15 residues. The V segment lost 1 base and the J segment 1 base; nucleotides outside the gene matches: 3. CDR3 coding DNA: TGTGCCAGCAGCTTAGTGCGACAGGGGAACACTGAAGCTTTCTTT. This encodes CASSLVRQGNTEAFF. The full variable domain, its missing parts supplied by reference TRBV7-9 and TRBJ1-1, is DTGVSQNPRHKITKRGQNVTFRCDPISEHNRLYWYRQTLGQGPEFLTYFQNEAQLEKSRLLSDRFSAERPKGSFSTLEIQRTEQGDSAMYLCASSLVRQGNTEAFFGQGTRLTVV.

This chain uses TRBV5-4 with TRBJ1-2; unclear D gene. The V end was cut by 3 bases, the J end by 4 bases, with 10 bases between. The germline V gene encodes CDR1 SGHNT and CDR2 YYREEE (reference sequence). This CDR3 is built from 13 residues. The CDR3 protein is CASSWPASYGYTF. The CDR3 nucleotides read TGTGCCAGCAGCTGGCCCGCTAGCTATGGCTACACCTTC.

The chain links TRBV29-1 to TRBJ1-2; tentative D call: TRBD1 (6 bases). The CDR3 spans 15 residues. Germline loops: CDR1 SQVTM, CDR2 ANQGSEA. Trimming removed 6 bases from V and 6 bases from J, with 23 bases in between. As DNA, the CDR3 is TGCAGCGTCATACGAGGCGGGCAGGGGATTAATGGCTACACCTTC. Residues: CSVIRGGQGINGYTF.

This chain joins TRBV7-3 and TRBJ2-3, with no clear D. The CDR3 length is 15 residues. V was clipped by 0 bases and J by 0 bases, with 7 bases between them. Germline CDR1 SGHTA, CDR2 FQGTGA. This CDR3 is CASSLTSKSTDTQYF. The DNA of the CDR3 is TGTGCCAGCAGCTTAACGTCTAAGAGCACAGATACGCAGTATTTT.

The chain recombines TRBV5-1 with TRBJ1-6; 9 nucleotides align to TRBD1. The CDR3 length is 16 residues. V dropped 4 bases and J dropped 2; count of bases not matched to a gene: 4. CDR1 is SGHRS, CDR2 YFSETQ, per germline. This CDR3 reads CASSPGQGPYNSPLHF. The CDR3 nucleotides read TGCGCCAGCAGCCCGGGACAGGGCCCCTATAATTCACCCCTCCACTTT.

V and J are TRBV7-3 and TRBJ2-1; tentative D call: TRBD2 (6 bases). V lost 3 bases to trimming and J lost 9 bases, with 15 bases between them. CDR1 SGHTA and CDR2 FQGTGA come from the germline V gene. This CDR3 is 14 amino acids long. The CDR3 sequence is CASSLGLLGGEQFF. CDR3 sequence (DNA): TGTGCCAGCAGCTTGGGACTCCTCGGGGGTGAGCAGTTCTTC.

The chain joins TRBV28 to TRBJ1-1, with TRBD1 as a possible D gene (5 bases). V lost 2 bases to trimming and J lost 2 bases, with 12 bases between them. CDR1 and CDR2 (germline): MDHEN, SYDVKM. The CDR3 contains 15 residues. The CDR3 DNA reads TGTGCCAGCAGTTTAGACAGTGCTTCCAACACTGAAGCTTTCTTT. Translated, it gives CASSLDSASNTEAFF.

The V call is TRBV5-1, the J call TRBJ1-2; TRBD1 agrees at 7 bases. The CDR3 extends over 13 amino acids. Germline CDR1 and CDR2: SGHRS and YFSETQ. J was trimmed by 5 bases and V by 4 bases; bases with no gene match: 5. This CDR3 reads CASSEDRWYGYTF. CDR3 in DNA: TGCGCCAGCAGCGAGGACAGGTGGTATGGCTACACCTTC.

The V gene is TRBV27, the J gene TRBJ2-7, with D uncertain. The CDR3 covers 15 residues. Trimming stripped 2 bases from V and 4 bases from J, with 15 bases between. Per the germline V gene, CDR1 is MNHEY and CDR2 is SMNVEV (reference sequence). The CDR3 bases are TGTGCCAGCAGTTTAACTTCCTCCCTAACGTACGAGCAGTACTTC. Translating it yields CASSLTSSLTYEQYF.